These 15 T cell receptor beta chains originate from one sample sequenced in a study of vaccination and CD4 T cells after COVID-19. Noted treatment: approximately 11-day PBMC culture with coronavirus spike peptide pools or control peptides (ViraFEST assay). Sequencing of DNA taken from cultured CD4+ T cells relied on the Oncomine TCR Beta short-read assay. TCRdb re-called the PCR reads with MiXCR, one entry per CDR3 protein. The sample consists of some 12,000 distinct CDR3 sequences, roughly 74% of them appearing once. These receptors have no identified antigens. The sample comprised CD4+ T cells from blood, cultured in vitro. The source is a human donor who had recovered from COVID-19.

The chain employs TRBV11-2 and TRBJ2-2; D call uncertain. Trimming left V 4 bases short and J 5 bases short, with 20 bases between. CDR3 length: 17 amino acids. Germline V lookup: CDR1 SGHAT, CDR2 FQNNGV. This CDR3 is CASSSTFRRRETGELFF. In nucleotides, the CDR3 is TGTGCCAGCAGCTCCACCTTTAGGCGGAGAGAAACCGGGGAGCTGTTTTTT. The variable domain in full, with the rest retrieved from reference TRBV11-2 and TRBJ2-2, is EAGVAQSPRYKIIEKRQSVAFWCNPISGHATLYWYQQILGQGPKLLIQFQNNGVVDDSQLPKDRFSAERLKGVDSTLKIQPAKLEDSAVYLCASSSTFRRRETGELFFGEGSRLTVL.

This sequence joins TRBV6-1 and TRBJ1-5; D remains unclear. Germline CDR1 is MNHNS and CDR2 is SASEGT. This CDR3 spans 13 amino acids. V dropped 4 bases and J dropped 4 bases, with 8 bases sitting between them. In DNA, the CDR3 is TGTGCCAGCAGTGTCGAAGGGAATCAGCCCCAGCATTTT. It specifies CASSVEGNQPQHF.

This clonotype showed up just a few times. The rearrangement links TRBV15 to TRBJ1-5; no firm D call. The V and J ends lost 3 bases and 3 bases respectively, with 6 bases between them. Germline V lookup: CDR1 LNHNV, CDR2 YYDKDF (reference sequence). The CDR3 sequence is 13 residues long. CDR3 amino acids: CATSSSANQPQHF. Written as DNA, the CDR3 is TGTGCCACCAGCAGCAGTGCCAATCAGCCCCAGCATTTT.

This clonotype was seen once. The chain recombines TRBV5-1 with TRBJ2-6; possibly TRBD1 or TRBD2 for D (6 bases each). This CDR3 spans 16 amino acids. Per germline, CDR1 SGHRS and CDR2 YFSETQ. V lost 3 bases and J 1 base, leaving 11 bases between the germline ends. The CDR3 coding sequence is TGCGCCAGCAGCTATGGAGGGGGGTCTGGGGCCAACGTCCTGACTTTC. This gives the protein CASSYGGGSGANVLTF.

This sequence joins TRBV11-2 and TRBJ1-1; tentatively, D is TRBD1 (5 bases). Germline lookup yields CDR1 SGHAT and CDR2 FQNNGV. The length of the CDR3 is 15 residues. V dropped 5 bases and J dropped 2 bases, with 15 bases sitting between them. CDR3 DNA: TGTGCCAGCAGCGTCCTTGGGCAGGGAAACACTGAAGCTTTCTTT. This sequence encodes CASSVLGQGNTEAFF.

The CDR3 loop is CASSLFLGNTEAFF. The CDR3 nucleotides read TGTGCCAGCAGCTTATTTCTTGGGAACACTGAAGCTTTCTTT. The chain carries TRBV11-2 and TRBJ1-1; D is ambiguous. The CDR3 covers 14 residues. The V end lost 2 bases, the J end lost 1 base, and 8 bases lay between the germline ends. Looked up from germline, CDR1 is SGHAT and CDR2 is FQNNGV.

A single count supports this clonotype. This chain links TRBV28 with TRBJ1-1; 10 bases fit TRBD1. Unmatched junction bases numbered 10, after V lost 5 bases and J lost 4 bases. Germline CDR1 reads MDHEN; CDR2 reads SYDVKM. The CDR3 is made up of 16 amino acids. This CDR3 is CASSPLDRGSSTEAFF. The CDR3 DNA sequence: TGTGCCAGCAGTCCCCTGGACAGGGGGTCAAGCACTGAAGCTTTCTTT.

The chain couples TRBV6-5 to TRBJ1-1; D perhaps matches TRBD1 (5 bases). The CDR3 covers 13 residues. V was pared by 6 bases and J by 4 bases, with 12 bases between. Germline CDR1 is MNHEY and CDR2 is SVGAGI. CDR3 sequence (DNA): TGTGCCAGCAGCTACAGGACTACCACTGAAGCTTTCTTT. Translating it yields CASSYRTTTEAFF.

The genes are TRBV7-9 and TRBJ1-1, with D perhaps TRBD1 (5 bases). This CDR3 has 16 amino acids. V was clipped by 1 base and J by 8 bases, with 20 bases between them. CDR1 is SEHNR and CDR2 is FQNEAQ in the germline V gene (reference sequence). DNA for the CDR3: TGTGCCAGCAGCTTAGGTGCCCGGGGCCCTCCCCTCGAAGCTTTCTTT. Residues: CASSLGARGPPLEAFF.

This chain links TRBV18 with TRBJ2-7; tentatively, D is TRBD1 or TRBD2 (5 bases each). The V gene's germline CDR1 is KGHSH and CDR2 LQKENI. With 6 bases removed from V and 3 bases from J, the gap between germline ends came to 21 bases. The CDR3 has 16 amino acids. The CDR3 DNA sequence: TGTGCCAGCTCCCCCCGATCCTCTCGGGGCCGCTACGAGCAGTACTTC. Residues: CASSPRSSRGRYEQYF. Full variable domain (outside the CDR3, taken from reference TRBV18 and TRBJ2-7): NAGVMQNPRHLVRRRGQEARLRCSPMKGHSHVYWYRQLPEEGLKFMVYLQKENIIDESGMPKERFSAEFPKEGPSILRIQQVVRGDSAAYFCASSPRSSRGRYEQYFGPGTRLTVT.

The chain links TRBV12-3 or TRBV12-4 to TRBJ2-7; D remains ambiguous. Trimming left V 3 bases short and J 0 bases short, with 6 bases between. The CDR3 is 13 residues long. CDR3 region: CASSLSSSYEQYF. DNA of the CDR3: TGTGCCAGCAGTTTGTCCTCCTCCTACGAGCAGTACTTC.

The J gene is TRBJ2-5, the V gene TRBV7-2; tentatively, D is TRBD1 (5 bases). The CDR3 extends over 17 amino acids. The V gene lost 0 bases and the J gene lost 2 bases, with 16 bases spanning the gap. Germline V CDR1 and CDR2: SGHTA, FQGNSA. CDR3 nucleotide sequence: TGTGCCAGCAGCTTAGCGGGAAGGACATCCGGACAAGAGACCCAGTACTTC. Protein sequence: CASSLAGRTSGQETQYF. Using reference TRBV7-2 and TRBJ2-5 for the parts outside the CDR3, the full variable domain is GAGVSQSPSNKVTEKGKDVELRCDPISGHTALYWYRQSLGQGLEFLIYFQGNSAPDKSGLPSDRFSAERTGGSVSTLTIQRTQQEDSAVYLCASSLAGRTSGQETQYFGPGTRLLVL.

The chain uses TRBV5-1 and TRBJ1-1; D not resolved. Trimming cost V 5 bases and J 4 bases, with 15 bases left between them. From germline, CDR1 is SGHRS and CDR2 YFSETQ. The CDR3 covers 14 residues. CDR3 sequence: CASRDSAILTEAFF. CDR3 nucleotide sequence: TGCGCCAGCAGGGATTCGGCCATACTCACTGAAGCTTTCTTT.

This rearrangement joins TRBV20-1 to TRBJ1-6; perhaps TRBD1 as D (6 bases). The CDR3 loop spans 15 amino acids. V lost 0 bases to trimming and J lost 9 bases, with 15 bases between them. CDR1 and CDR2 from the germline V gene are DFQATT and SNEGSKA (reference sequence). CDR3 sequence: CSARDLRGGSSPLHF. In nucleotides, the CDR3 is TGCAGTGCTAGAGACCTCAGGGGAGGGAGTTCACCCCTCCACTTT.

This clonotype occurred a few times. The chain is built from TRBV6-2 or TRBV6-3 and TRBJ2-5, with 9 positions matching TRBD2. Germline CDR1 and CDR2: MNHEY and SVGEGT. J lost 2 bases, V lost 3 bases, and 7 bases had no gene match. There are 16 residues in the CDR3. DNA of the CDR3: TGTGCCAGCAGTTATAGCGGGAGTGGGGGGCAAGAGACCCAGTACTTC. Translation gives CASSYSGSGGQETQYF.